The 22 T cell receptor beta chains in this list originate from one sample, sequenced in a study of T cell responses to AZD1222 COVID-19 vaccine. Produced via immunoSEQ multiplex PCR; TCRdb's table is partial and in-frame only. The sample lists approximately 79,000 clones; 70% to 90% were seen once. Sequenced here: peripheral blood, sampled on day 0 of AZD1222 vaccination. These receptors came from an adult in good health.

The gene calls are TRBV29-1 and TRBJ1-4; the match to TRBD1 covers 8 bases. Germline V gene lookup returns CDR1 SQVTM and CDR2 ANQGSEA. V dropped 4 bases and J dropped 4; count of bases not matched to a gene: 2. The CDR3 has 13 residues. The CDR3 reads CSVVQGGNEKLFF. The CDR3 nucleotides read TGCAGCGTTGTACAGGGGGGTAATGAAAAACTGTTTTTT.

In its sample, this clone was seen once. This sequence joins TRBV7-8 and TRBJ2-2; TRBD2 might be the D (6 bases). With 4 bases removed from V and 1 base from J, the gap between germline ends came to 7 bases. The CDR3 covers 14 residues. Germline lookup yields CDR1 SGHVS and CDR2 FQNEAQ. The CDR3 is CASSYSGNTGELFF. CDR3 sequence (DNA): TGTGCCAGCAGCTATAGCGGGAACACCGGGGAGCTGTTTTTT.

The chain employs TRBV28 and TRBJ2-5; 9 bases align to TRBD1. Trimming cost V 6 bases and J 3 bases; bases outside gene matches: 8. This CDR3 region has 15 residues. CDR1 is MDHEN and CDR2 is SYDVKM in the germline V gene. As DNA, the CDR3 is TGTGCCAGCAGCTCCGGGACAGGGAAAAAAGAGACCCAGTACTTC. Translated, it gives CASSSGTGKKETQYF.

The gene calls are TRBV5-5 and TRBJ2-7; tentatively, D is TRBD2 (6 bases). The CDR3 covers 18 residues. Trimming cost V 5 bases and J 0 bases, with 24 bases left between them. The germline V gene has CDR1 SGHKS and CDR2 YYEKEE (reference sequence). Here the CDR3 reads CASRLSWGERPSSYEQYF. The CDR3 nucleotides are TGTGCCAGCAGGTTGAGCTGGGGGGAGCGGCCCAGCTCCTACGAGCAGTACTTC. Complete variable domain (other parts from reference TRBV5-5 and TRBJ2-7): DAGVTQSPTHLIKTRGQQVTLRCSPISGHKSVSWYQQVLGQGPQFIFQYYEKEERGRGNFPDRFSARQFPNYSSELNVNALLLGDSALYLCASRLSWGERPSSYEQYFGPGTRLTVT.

The chain links TRBV7-9 to TRBJ2-5; 7 positions match TRBD2. The CDR3 spans 18 residues. Germline V gene data show CDR1 as SEHNR and CDR2 as FQNEAQ (reference sequence). The V and J ends lost 3 bases and 2 bases, in that order; junction bases with no gene match: 15. The CDR3 sequence: CASSFPPTSSSWQETQYF. The CDR3 DNA is TGTGCCAGCAGCTTCCCCCCGACTAGCAGCAGTTGGCAAGAGACCCAGTACTTC. Combining the CDR3 with reference TRBV7-9 and TRBJ2-5 gives the whole variable domain DTGVSQNPRHKITKRGQNVTFRCDPISEHNRLYWYRQTLGQGPEFLTYFQNEAQLEKSRLLSDRFSAERPKGSFSTLEIQRTEQGDSAMYLCASSFPPTSSSWQETQYFGPGTRLLVL.

This chain uses TRBV12-3 or TRBV12-4 with TRBJ2-2; 8 bases match TRBD1. The CDR3 has 13 residues. The V segment lost 7 bases and the J segment 6 bases; nucleotides outside the gene matches: 4. The CDR3 is CASNNRGAGELFF. The CDR3 DNA follows: TGTGCCAGCAACAACAGGGGGGCCGGGGAGCTGTTTTTT.

The rearrangement uses TRBV9 and TRBJ2-1; 14 nucleotides line up with TRBD2. The CDR3 contains 15 residues. J was trimmed by 8 bases and V by 3 bases; bases with no gene match: 4. Germline assignment: CDR1 SGDLS and CDR2 YYNGEE. CDR3 protein: CASSAGLAGEDEQFF. The CDR3 region has the DNA TGTGCCAGCAGCGCGGGACTAGCGGGAGAAGATGAGCAGTTCTTC. Using reference TRBV9 and TRBJ2-1 for the parts outside the CDR3, the full variable domain is DSGVTQTPKHLITATGQRVTLRCSPRSGDLSVYWYQQSLDQGLQFLIQYYNGEERAKGNILERFSAQQFPDLHSELNLSSLELGDSALYFCASSAGLAGEDEQFFGPGTRLTVL.

The chain links TRBV6-6 to TRBJ2-7; tentatively, D is TRBD2 (5 bases). Germline V gene lookup returns CDR1 MNHNY and CDR2 SVGAGI (reference sequence). Trimming shortened V by 4 bases and J by 0 bases, and 13 bases separated the two germline ends. The CDR3 runs to 15 residues. CDR3 nucleotides: TGTGCCAGCAGTTCCCAGCGGAGTGGCTCCTACGAGCAGTACTTC. Amino acid sequence: CASSSQRSGSYEQYF.

The V call is TRBV27, the J call TRBJ2-3, with D perhaps matching TRBD2 (6 bases). CDR1 and CDR2 (germline): MNHEY, SMNVEV (reference sequence). Deletions cut 2 bases from V and 3 bases from J, with 12 bases between. This CDR3 spans 15 amino acids. The CDR3 bases are TGTGCCAGCAGTTTACTAGCGCAACTTACAGATACGCAGTATTTT. Protein product: CASSLLAQLTDTQYF.

The V and J genes are TRBV5-1 and TRBJ2-4; 10 positions match TRBD2. From germline, CDR1 is SGHRS and CDR2 YFSETQ. V lost 4 bases, J lost 2 bases, and 12 bases stayed unmatched. CDR3 length: 18 amino acids. The CDR3 DNA follows: TGCGCCAGCAGCCTAGGGACTAGCGTCGGTTGGACCAAAAACATTCAGTACTTC. It yields the protein CASSLGTSVGWTKNIQYF.

Only a few counts were recorded for this clone. The V and J genes are TRBV11-2 and TRBJ2-1; D is possibly TRBD2 (6 bases). Trimming stripped 4 bases from V and 2 bases from J, with 15 bases between. The germline gives CDR1 SGHAT, CDR2 FQNNGV. There are 16 residues in the CDR3. This CDR3 reads CASSSPRGSTYNEQFF. The CDR3 DNA reads as TGTGCCAGCAGCTCCCCGCGGGGATCGACCTACAATGAGCAGTTCTTC.

This CDR3 reads CASSEGRQGTSGNTIYF. In nucleotides, the CDR3 is TGTGCCAGCAGTGAAGGACGACAGGGAACCTCTGGAAACACCATATATTTT. This rearrangement joins TRBV6-1 to TRBJ1-3; 7 bases match TRBD1. The CDR3 sequence is 17 residues long. Trimming took 1 base from V and 0 from J; bases not matched to a gene: 6. Germline CDR1 and CDR2: MNHNS and SASEGT.

The V gene is TRBV6-2 or TRBV6-3, the J gene TRBJ2-3; tentative D call: TRBD2 (7 bases). Germline lookup yields CDR1 MNHEY and CDR2 SVGEGT. The V and J ends lost 5 bases and 6 bases respectively, with 21 bases between them. This CDR3 is 16 amino acids long. As DNA, the CDR3 is TGTGCCAGCAGTCCCGGGGCTAGCGGACAGAAGGATACGCAGTATTTT. Protein: CASSPGASGQKDTQYF.

This chain links TRBV28 with TRBJ1-5; TRBD1 matches 7 bases. The CDR3 runs 14 residues. V shed 3 bases and J 6 bases; nucleotides not matched to a gene: 5. Germline values: CDR1 MDHEN, CDR2 SYDVKM. The CDR3 protein is CASSLGGGVQPQHF. The CDR3 nucleotides are TGTGCCAGCAGTTTGGGAGGGGGCGTTCAGCCCCAGCATTTT.

The J gene is TRBJ2-3, the V gene TRBV30; D unclear. CDR3 size: 14 residues. V lost 0 bases and J 0 bases, leaving 7 bases between the germline ends. Germline V gives CDR1 GTSNPN, CDR2 SVGIG (reference sequence). The CDR3 coding sequence is TGTGCCTGGAGTGTACGTACTAGCACAGATACGCAGTATTTT. This sequence encodes CAWSVRTSTDTQYF. Based on the CDR3 plus reference TRBV30 and TRBJ2-3, the full variable domain is SQTIHQWPATLVQPVGSPLSLECTVEGTSNPNLYWYRQAAGRGLQLLFYSVGIGQISSEVPQNLSASRPQDRQFILSSKKLLLSDSGFYLCAWSVRTSTDTQYFGPGTRLTVL.

The chain uses TRBV30 and TRBJ2-7; TRBD1 matches at 8 bases. Germline V lookup: CDR1 GTSNPN, CDR2 SVGIG (reference sequence). The CDR3 loop spans 15 amino acids. The ends lost 0 bases at V and 6 bases at J; junction bases unmatched: 10. The CDR3: CAWSVGRTGRSEQYF. The CDR3 bases are TGTGCCTGGAGTGTAGGTCGGACAGGGAGGAGCGAGCAGTACTTC.

This chain links TRBV7-9 with TRBJ1-2, with 8 bases matching TRBD1. This CDR3 spans 13 amino acids. CDR1 is SEHNR, CDR2 FQNEAQ, per germline (reference sequence). Trimming took 6 bases from V and 4 from J; bases not matched to a gene: 4. CDR3 loop: CASSFGQGYGYTF. The CDR3 DNA is TGTGCCAGCAGTTTTGGACAGGGCTATGGCTACACCTTC.

J is TRBJ1-1 and V is TRBV11-3; D might be TRBD1 (6 bases). This CDR3 has 17 amino acids. Germline loops: CDR1 SGHNT, CDR2 YENEEA. The germline V and J ends were trimmed by 1 base and 3 bases, with 18 bases remaining between them. In DNA, the CDR3 is TGTGCCAGCAGCTTAGGTTCCGGGACACTCAGGGACACTGAAGCTTTCTTT. Protein sequence: CASSLGSGTLRDTEAFF.

The chain has TRBV9 and TRBJ2-3, with D uncertain. The CDR3 totals 16 residues. V was pared by 0 bases and J by 0 bases, with 11 bases between. Germline CDR1 is SGDLS and CDR2 is YYNGEE. The CDR3 DNA reads TGTGCCAGCAGCGTAGATTCACTGTCTAGCACAGATACGCAGTATTTT. This translates into CASSVDSLSSTDTQYF.

The V call is TRBV7-3, the J call TRBJ1-6; a possible D gene is TRBD1 (5 bases). Germline values: CDR1 SGHTA, CDR2 FQGTGA. This CDR3 has 17 residues. Trimming cost V 4 bases and J 1 base, with 14 bases left between them. The CDR3 loop is CASSSIGGGSYNSPLHF. CDR3 DNA: TGTGCCAGCAGCTCCATCGGGGGTGGTTCCTATAATTCACCCCTCCACTTT.

The V call is TRBV19, the J call TRBJ2-4; either TRBD1 or TRBD2 may supply D (5 bases each). Trimming shortened V by 0 bases and J by 5 bases, and 14 bases separated the two germline ends. The CDR3 is 16 amino acids. CDR1 and CDR2 from the germline V gene are LNHDA and SQIVND (reference sequence). CDR3 DNA sequence: TGTGCCAGTAGTATAGATCTATTTGGGACCCAAAACATTCAGTACTTC. Translation gives CASSIDLFGTQNIQYF. The variable domain in full, with the rest retrieved from reference TRBV19 and TRBJ2-4, is DGGITQSPKYLFRKEGQNVTLSCEQNLNHDAMYWYRQDPGQGLRLIYYSQIVNDFQKGDIAEGYSVSREKKESFPLTVTSAQKNPTAFYLCASSIDLFGTQNIQYFGAGTRLSVL.

The chain recombines TRBV28 with TRBJ2-1; D is perhaps TRBD1 or TRBD2 (5 bases each). The CDR3 spans 15 residues. The germline V gene encodes CDR1 MDHEN and CDR2 SYDVKM. V was shortened by 6 bases and J by 0 bases, with 12 bases between the two germline ends. The CDR3, as DNA: TGTGCCAGCAGATCGGGGCAGGGCTCCTACAATGAGCAGTTCTTC. This translates into CASRSGQGSYNEQFF.